These 27 T cell receptor beta chains share one sample of origin, sequenced in a study of CD8 T cells in Susac syndrome (dated 2019 in TCRdb). Library construction relied on the immunoSEQ multiplex PCR assay. RNA was extracted using the RNeasy kit, and 0.5 to 1 microgram was reverse transcribed with random hexamers. TCRdb reworked the public reads: Q25 trimming with fastp, MiXCR clone assembly, productive beta chains retained. CDR3 protein duplicates are merged, each entry listing the most common genes and DNA. For this sample the table gives 150,000 to 200,000 distinct CDR3 sequences, of which approximately 94% were detected only once. Together, the top ten hold 0.12% of the sample. Sequencing used CD4+ T cells from PBMCs. The receptors here all came from a human donor with Susac syndrome.

This chain links TRBV20-1 with TRBJ1-1; D ambiguous. Trimming removed 3 bases at V and 7 bases at J, with 9 bases between. The CDR3 is 11 residues long. The germline gives CDR1 DFQATT, CDR2 SNEGSKA (reference sequence). In DNA, the CDR3 is TGCAGTGCTAGCCCCAAAGATGAAGCTTTCTTT. This gives the protein CSASPKDEAFF.

The chain uses TRBV7-8 and TRBJ1-2; no definite D call. The CDR3 consists of 14 residues. Trimming took 8 bases from V and 2 from J, leaving 15 bases between them. CDR1 and CDR2 (germline): SGHVS, FQNEAQ. The CDR3 loop reads CASGSGRKNYGYTF. CDR3 in DNA: TGTGCCAGCGGCTCTGGACGGAAAAACTATGGCTACACCTTC.

V is TRBV27 and J is TRBJ1-2; 9 positions match TRBD1. V was clipped by 4 bases and J by 6 bases; unmatched bases: 6. Germline V gives CDR1 MNHEY, CDR2 SMNVEV (reference sequence). The CDR3 consists of 14 residues. CDR3 nucleotide sequence: TGTGCCAGCAGTTACGGACAGGGGAGTCATGGCTACACCTTC. Encoded protein: CASSYGQGSHGYTF.

This clonotype was recorded only once. The rearrangement joins TRBV29-1 to TRBJ1-1; D possibly corresponds to TRBD1 (5 bases). CDR3 size: 14 residues. The germline gives CDR1 SQVTM, CDR2 ANQGSEA. Trimming took 3 bases from V and 6 from J, leaving 17 bases between them. The CDR3 spells CSVEGSRDGSEAFF. The CDR3 nucleotides are TGCAGCGTTGAGGGGAGCAGGGACGGCTCTGAAGCTTTCTTT.

The CDR3 region has the DNA TGCAGTGCTACCAGACAGGGTGCCTACAATGAGCAGTTCTTC. Its translation is CSATRQGAYNEQFF. This chain uses TRBV20-1 with TRBJ2-1; 7 bases map to TRBD1. The CDR3 covers 14 residues. Trimming took 4 bases from V and 2 from J; bases not matched to a gene: 5. CDR1 is DFQATT, CDR2 SNEGSKA, per germline (reference sequence).

V gene TRBV6-1 combines with J gene TRBJ2-7; 7 bases agree with TRBD2. Germline trimming cut 1 base from V and 3 bases from J; bases unmatched to any gene: 3. The CDR3 has 14 residues. Looked up from germline, CDR1 is MNHNS and CDR2 is SASEGT. The CDR3 reads CASSEGTRSYEQYF. CDR3 coding DNA: TGTGCCAGCAGTGAAGGGACTAGAAGCTACGAGCAGTACTTC.

The chain uses TRBV12-3 or TRBV12-4 and TRBJ1-1; D unclear. The CDR3 covers 12 residues. Trimming shortened V by 0 bases and J by 10 bases, and 9 bases separated the two germline ends. In DNA form, the CDR3 reads TGTGCCAGCAGTTTAGCCACCTCGAGAGCTTTCTTT. It encodes CASSLATSRAFF.

The CDR3 sequence is CASSRTGMGSPLHF. Written as DNA, the CDR3 is TGTGCCAGCAGCCGGACAGGGATGGGTTCACCCCTCCACTTT. This chain connects TRBV7-9 to TRBJ1-6, with 8 positions matching TRBD1. This CDR3 is 14 amino acids long. After removal of 5 bases from V and 9 bases from J, the junction contained 6 bases not matched to a gene. Per the germline V gene, CDR1 is SEHNR and CDR2 is FQNEAQ (reference sequence).

The V gene is TRBV20-1, the J gene TRBJ2-4; D may be TRBD1 (6 bases). Germline loops: CDR1 DFQATT, CDR2 SNEGSKA (reference sequence). The CDR3 consists of 15 residues. Trimming pared 6 bases from V and 0 bases from J, leaving 15 bases between. DNA for the CDR3: TGCAGTGCGGAGCGACAGGCTTTAGCCAAAAACATTCAGTACTTC. Its translation is CSAERQALAKNIQYF.

The rearrangement joins TRBV30 to TRBJ1-2; D is uncertain. In germline, CDR1 is GTSNPN, CDR2 SVGIG (reference sequence). V lost 2 bases, J lost 7 bases, and 11 bases lay in between. The CDR3 runs to 12 residues. The chain's CDR3 is CAWSPQRIGYTF. The DNA for the CDR3 is TGTGCCTGGAGTCCCCAAAGGATTGGCTACACCTTC.

J is TRBJ2-5 and V is TRBV10-3, with D possibly being TRBD1 or TRBD2 (5 bases each). CDR3 length: 14 amino acids. V was trimmed by 2 bases and J by 4 bases, leaving 11 bases between them. Per the germline V gene, CDR1 is ENHRY and CDR2 is SYGVKD. The CDR3 DNA reads as TGTGCCATCAGTGAGGAGTGGGACCCAGAGACCCAGTACTTC. This codes for CAISEEWDPETQYF.

The chain has TRBV24-1 and TRBJ2-3; D not certain. Germline V gene data show CDR1 as KGHDR and CDR2 as SFDVKD. The CDR3 has 13 amino acids. Trimming shortened V by 4 bases and J by 5 bases, and 9 bases separated the two germline ends. CDR3 residues: CATSDPGVDTQYF. The CDR3 bases are TGTGCCACCAGTGACCCCGGCGTAGATACGCAGTATTTT.

The chain joins TRBV14 to TRBJ1-1; the D is unclear. CDR3 size: 15 residues. The V gene lost 1 base and the J gene lost 3 bases, with 12 bases spanning the gap. The germline V gene encodes CDR1 SGHDN and CDR2 FVKESK. The CDR3: CASSQGALRDTEAFF. The CDR3 DNA reads TGTGCCAGCAGCCAAGGGGCCCTCCGGGACACTGAAGCTTTCTTT.

DNA of the CDR3: TGCAGCGTTGGAGGGCAGGGAGGAGAGACCCAGTACTTC. Protein: CSVGGQGGETQYF. This chain connects TRBV29-1 to TRBJ2-5; TRBD2 might be the D (6 bases). The CDR3 runs to 13 residues. Germline loops: CDR1 SQVTM, CDR2 ANQGSEA. The V end lost 4 bases, the J end lost 4 bases, and 13 bases lay between the germline ends.

V is TRBV4-2 and J is TRBJ2-1, with D uncertain. Germline V gene lookup returns CDR1 LGHNA and CDR2 YNFKEQ. This CDR3 has 15 residues. Trimming took off 0 bases at V and 5 bases at J, with 11 bases between the two ends. The CDR3 loop reads CASSQDRSRNNEQFF. The CDR3 DNA is TGTGCCAGCAGCCAAGACCGGTCTCGAAACAATGAGCAGTTCTTC.

The gene calls are TRBV5-4 and TRBJ2-1; D might be TRBD2 (6 bases). Germline values: CDR1 SGHNT, CDR2 YYREEE (reference sequence). CDR3 size: 14 residues. Between the trimmed V and J ends, which lost 3 bases and 5 bases, there was a span of 12 bases. In nucleotides, the CDR3 is TGTGCCAGCAGCTCTCCGGGAGTAAACAATGAGCAGTTCTTC. It translates to CASSSPGVNNEQFF. The entire variable domain, with the rest obtained from reference TRBV5-4 and TRBJ2-1, is as follows: ETGVTQSPTHLIKTRGQQVTLRCSSQSGHNTVSWYQQALGQGPQFIFQYYREEENGRGNFPPRFSGLQFPNYSSELNVNALELDDSALYLCASSSPGVNNEQFFGPGTRLTVL.

The chain uses TRBV12-3 or TRBV12-4 and TRBJ2-2, with TRBD2 matching over 7 bases. The V segment lost 5 bases and the J segment 3 bases; nucleotides outside the gene matches: 15. This CDR3 is built from 18 residues. This CDR3 reads CASSPGRRTSTDTGELFF. The CDR3 DNA follows: TGTGCCAGCAGTCCCGGCCGGAGGACTAGTACGGACACCGGGGAGCTGTTTTTT.

The chain is built from TRBV7-3 and TRBJ2-1; D call uncertain. CDR1 is SGHTA and CDR2 is FQGTGA in the germline V gene. The CDR3 spans 12 residues. Deletions cut 6 bases from V and 9 bases from J, with 12 bases between. The CDR3 sequence: CASSSRPGEQFF. The CDR3 DNA reads TGTGCCAGCAGTTCTCGTCCCGGTGAGCAGTTCTTC.

CDR3 sequence: CAISEVGGQYF. As DNA, the CDR3 is TGTGCCATCAGTGAAGTCGGCGGGCAGTACTTC. The chain has TRBV10-3 and TRBJ2-7; D is ambiguous. This CDR3 has 11 residues. The V gene lost 3 bases and the J gene lost 9 bases, with 9 bases spanning the gap. CDR1 and CDR2 from the germline V gene are ENHRY and SYGVKD.

This sequence joins TRBV29-1 and TRBJ2-7, with TRBD1 matching 7 bases. J gave up 4 bases and V 5 bases, and 5 bases lay outside the gene matches. The CDR3 contains 12 residues. The germline V gene encodes CDR1 SQVTM and CDR2 ANQGSEA. The CDR3 DNA is TGCAGCGTTCGGGACAGTTATTACGAGCAGTACTTC. It translates to CSVRDSYYEQYF.

The J gene is TRBJ2-1, the V gene TRBV11-2; D may be TRBD1 (5 bases). Germline V gives CDR1 SGHAT, CDR2 FQNNGV. CDR3 length equals 13 residues. V dropped 7 bases and J dropped 9 bases, with 16 bases sitting between them. CDR3 in DNA: TGTGCCAGCACCCAGGGCCCGGCCCGTGAGCAGTTCTTC. As protein: CASTQGPAREQFF.

The chain joins TRBV7-2 to TRBJ2-2; a weak D match, TRBD2 (6 bases). V was clipped by 0 bases and J by 1 base, with 6 bases between them. The V gene's germline CDR1 is SGHTA and CDR2 FQGNSA. The CDR3 is 15 amino acids. Here the CDR3 reads CASSLAGGNTGELFF. As DNA, the CDR3 is TGTGCCAGCAGCTTAGCGGGGGGGAACACCGGGGAGCTGTTTTTT.

This rearrangement joins TRBV11-2 to TRBJ2-2, with D perhaps TRBD2 (6 bases). The germline V and J ends were trimmed by 6 bases and 2 bases, with 13 bases remaining between them. CDR1 is SGHAT, CDR2 FQNNGV, per germline. The CDR3 is 15 amino acids. The CDR3 reads CASRRAGLNTGELFF. The CDR3 DNA sequence: TGTGCCAGCAGGAGGGCGGGGCTTAACACCGGGGAGCTGTTTTTT.

This clonotype was found a few times. This chain joins TRBV6-5 and TRBJ1-5; TRBD1 agrees at 7 bases. Per germline, CDR1 MNHEY and CDR2 SVGAGI. Trimming at V came to 0 bases and at J to 9 bases, leaving 5 bases not matched to a gene. The CDR3 loop spans 14 amino acids. The CDR3 DNA reads as TGTGCCAGCAGTTACTCACAGGGGCTGGTGCCCCAGCATTTT. This gives the protein CASSYSQGLVPQHF.

The chain employs TRBV7-2 and TRBJ2-7; a possible D gene is TRBD1 (5 bases). Germline V CDR1 and CDR2: SGHTA, FQGNSA. The ends were cut back, 5 bases at V and 3 bases at J, with 11 bases in the middle. There are 13 residues in the CDR3. The CDR3 DNA sequence: TGTGCCAGCAGCCCGGACACCCACTACGAGCAGTACTTC. It translates to CASSPDTHYEQYF.

This rearrangement joins TRBV3-1 to TRBJ2-2; D gene ambiguous. This CDR3 is built from 14 residues. Trimming pared 0 bases from V and 5 bases from J, leaving 7 bases between. CDR1 is LGHDT and CDR2 is YNNKEL in the germline V gene (reference sequence). This chain's CDR3 is CASSQDWQTGELFF. In DNA, the CDR3 is TGTGCCAGCAGCCAAGATTGGCAGACCGGGGAGCTGTTTTTT. The full variable domain, its missing parts supplied by reference TRBV3-1 and TRBJ2-2, is DTAVSQTPKYLVTQMGNDKSIKCEQNLGHDTMYWYKQDSKKFLKIMFSYNNKELIINETVPNRFSPKSPDKAHLNLHINSLELGDSAVYFCASSQDWQTGELFFGEGSRLTVL.

The chain joins TRBV6-5 to TRBJ1-1, with TRBD1 matching 8 bases. CDR3 length: 17 amino acids. The V and J ends lost 0 bases and 5 bases, in that order; junction bases with no gene match: 11. The germline gives CDR1 MNHEY, CDR2 SVGAGI. CDR3 region: CASSYSPGQGDGTEAFF. CDR3 nucleotides: TGTGCCAGCAGTTACTCACCTGGACAGGGCGATGGGACTGAAGCTTTCTTT.